Each of the 31 T cell receptor beta chains below was sequenced from the same sample in a study of T cells in Graves' hyperthyroidism and ophthalmopathy. The source material, RNA transcripts, was used to amplify TCR beta CDR3 regions. TCR CDR3 underwent first-round RT-PCR with the HTBI primer set. One entry per CDR3 protein, called by TCRdb with MiXCR from the multiplex PCR reads. Of about 300,000 distinct CDR3 sequences in the sample, roughly 17% are singletons; the top ten hold approximately 33%. The sample was blood. The receptors come from a man younger than 40 with Graves' hyperthyroidism.

V and J are TRBV7-9 and TRBJ1-1, with D possibly TRBD1 on 5 matching bases. Trimming took 1 base from V and 12 from J, leaving 12 bases between them. Germline lookup yields CDR1 SEHNR and CDR2 FQNEAQ (reference sequence). The length of the CDR3 is 12 residues. The CDR3 loop is CASSLVRDSTFF. The CDR3 bases are TGTGCCAGCAGCTTAGTCCGGGACTCGACTTTCTTT. The full variable domain, in which reference TRBV7-9 and TRBJ1-1 provide the parts outside the CDR3, is DTGVSQNPRHKITKRGQNVTFRCDPISEHNRLYWYRQTLGQGPEFLTYFQNEAQLEKSRLLSDRFSAERPKGSFSTLEIQRTEQGDSAMYLCASSLVRDSTFFGQGTRLTVV.

This clonotype was observed at least ten times. The CDR3 spells CSANGQGNEQFF. In nucleotides, the CDR3 is TGCAGTGCAAATGGACAGGGCAATGAGCAGTTCTTC. V and J are TRBV20-1 and TRBJ2-1; 8 nucleotides align to TRBD1. The CDR3 is 12 residues long. Germline loops: CDR1 DFQATT, CDR2 SNEGSKA (reference sequence). Germline trimming cut 6 bases from V and 6 bases from J; bases unmatched to any gene: 4.

This clonotype came up a few times. V usage is TRBV2 and J usage is TRBJ2-5; 11 bases align to TRBD2. This CDR3 is 15 amino acids long. The germline V gene encodes CDR1 SNHLY and CDR2 FYNNEI. V was pared by 6 bases and J by 4 bases, with 7 bases of the junction left unmatched. CDR3 sequence (DNA): TGTGCCAGCAGCCTAGCGGGGGGCTCCCTAGAGACCCAGTACTTC. Translating gives CASSLAGGSLETQYF.

The V gene is TRBV7-9, the J gene TRBJ2-1, with TRBD2 matching over 7 bases. The V segment lost 4 bases and the J segment 4 bases; nucleotides outside the gene matches: 13. Germline V gives CDR1 SEHNR, CDR2 FQNEAQ (reference sequence). The CDR3 has 17 residues. CDR3 protein: CASSSTKLATTYNEQFF. CDR3 bases: TGTGCCAGCAGCTCCACGAAACTAGCGACGACTTACAATGAGCAGTTCTTC.

The chain carries TRBV27 and TRBJ2-2; possible D gene TRBD2, 5 bases. Trimming removed 4 bases at V and 4 bases at J, with 13 bases between. The CDR3 is 15 amino acids. CDR1 MNHEY and CDR2 SMNVEV come from the germline V gene (reference sequence). The CDR3 coding sequence is TGTGCCAGCAGTTCCCATCTAGGAGGCACCGGGGAGCTGTTTTTT. It translates to CASSSHLGGTGELFF.

This clonotype has a count of ten or more. The chain uses TRBV24-1 and TRBJ2-1, with 7 nucleotides matching TRBD2. With V trimmed by 4 bases and J by 6 bases, 11 bases remained unmatched. The CDR3 loop spans 16 amino acids. Germline V gene lookup returns CDR1 KGHDR and CDR2 SFDVKD. The CDR3 here is CATSDWDYRPRNEQFF. The CDR3, as DNA: TGTGCCACCAGTGACTGGGACTACCGCCCGCGCAATGAGCAGTTCTTC.

Only one count was recorded for this clonotype. The gene calls are TRBV20-1 and TRBJ2-3; 9 nucleotides line up with TRBD2. The CDR3 consists of 15 residues. CDR1 is DFQATT, CDR2 SNEGSKA, per germline (reference sequence). The V gene end was trimmed by 5 bases and the J gene end by 4 bases; junction bases not matched to a gene: 10. The CDR3 protein is CSAGGLAGMADTQYF. The CDR3 bases are TGCAGTGCTGGCGGGCTAGCGGGAATGGCAGATACGCAGTATTTT.

The chain has TRBV2 and TRBJ1-2; 7 bases are a match to TRBD1. The V gene end was trimmed by 6 bases and the J gene end by 3 bases; junction bases not matched to a gene: 10. This CDR3 is built from 15 residues. Germline V gene lookup returns CDR1 SNHLY and CDR2 FYNNEI. This chain's CDR3 is CASRGSTGSDYGYTF. CDR3 nucleotides: TGTGCCAGCAGGGGATCGACAGGGTCTGACTATGGCTACACCTTC.

This clonotype was counted at least ten times. This chain links TRBV20-1 with TRBJ1-2, with 8 nucleotides matching TRBD1. Germline loops: CDR1 DFQATT, CDR2 SNEGSKA (reference sequence). The CDR3 is 14 amino acids. J lost 0 bases, V lost 3 bases, and 3 bases had no gene match. CDR3 sequence reads: CSARHRGTNYGYTF. The CDR3 region has the DNA TGCAGTGCTAGGCACAGGGGGACTAACTATGGCTACACCTTC.

This clonotype has ten or more counts. This chain connects TRBV11-1 to TRBJ2-5; 8 nucleotides line up with TRBD1. This CDR3 contains 15 residues. V shed 2 bases and J 5 bases; nucleotides not matched to a gene: 7. In germline, CDR1 is SGHAT, CDR2 FQDESV (reference sequence). The CDR3 is CASSLSTGVGETQYF. The CDR3 nucleotides are TGTGCCAGCAGCTTATCGACAGGGGTAGGGGAGACCCAGTACTTC.

The V and J genes are TRBV19 and TRBJ2-5; TRBD1 matches 11 bases. The CDR3 is 16 residues long. Unmatched junction bases numbered 14, after V lost 5 bases and J lost 9 bases. The germline V gene encodes CDR1 LNHDA and CDR2 SQIVND (reference sequence). The chain's CDR3 is CASSPRTGGQIRAQYF. The DNA for the CDR3 is TGTGCCAGTAGTCCGAGGACAGGGGGCCAGATCCGGGCCCAGTACTTC. The full variable domain, its missing parts supplied by reference TRBV19 and TRBJ2-5, is DGGITQSPKYLFRKEGQNVTLSCEQNLNHDAMYWYRQDPGQGLRLIYYSQIVNDFQKGDIAEGYSVSREKKESFPLTVTSAQKNPTAFYLCASSPRTGGQIRAQYFGPGTRLLVL.

This clonotype was seen at least ten times. The rearrangement joins TRBV3-1 to TRBJ2-1, with D hard to call. The V gene lost 0 bases and the J gene lost 12 bases, with 9 bases spanning the gap. The germline V gene encodes CDR1 LGHDT and CDR2 YNNKEL (reference sequence). The CDR3 has 12 residues. CDR3: CASSQDGRRQFF. The CDR3 DNA follows: TGTGCCAGCAGCCAAGACGGAAGGAGGCAGTTCTTC.

The V call is TRBV6-1, the J call TRBJ1-4; D uncertain. The V and J ends lost 5 bases and 5 bases respectively, with 12 bases between them. Germline-derived CDR1 and CDR2 are MNHNS and SASEGT. The CDR3 runs to 14 residues. Here the CDR3 DNA reads TGTGCCAGCAGTCGCGTGGGATTCAATGAAAAACTGTTTTTT. The encoded protein is CASSRVGFNEKLFF.

The gene calls are TRBV28 and TRBJ1-5; unclear D gene. V lost 5 bases, J lost 5 bases, and 7 bases lay in between. Germline V gene lookup returns CDR1 MDHEN and CDR2 SYDVKM. The CDR3 loop spans 12 amino acids. The CDR3 region has the DNA TGTGCCAGCAGTCCCCGTTATCAGCCCCAGCATTTT. This translates into CASSPRYQPQHF.

This clonotype was seen at least ten times. The chain joins TRBV3-1 to TRBJ2-7, with 9 bases lining up with TRBD1. The trim removed 0 bases at V and 6 bases at J, leaving 9 bases unmatched. This CDR3 comprises 16 residues. Germline assignment: CDR1 LGHDT and CDR2 YNNKEL (reference sequence). The DNA for the CDR3 is TGTGCCAGCAGCCAAGAAGGGACAGGGTTTCCCTCCGAGCAGTACTTC. Protein product: CASSQEGTGFPSEQYF.

This sequence joins TRBV3-1 and TRBJ2-3, with D unclear. The CDR3 spans 17 residues. From germline, CDR1 is LGHDT and CDR2 YNNKEL (reference sequence). Trimming removed 1 base from V and 1 base from J, with 15 bases in between. The CDR3 region is CASSQGGIDWRTDTQYF. For the CDR3, the DNA is TGTGCCAGCAGCCAAGGGGGTATCGATTGGCGCACAGATACGCAGTATTTT.

This clonotype came up a few times. A much larger clone is a single base away; this may be a read error. V and J are TRBV12-3 or TRBV12-4 and TRBJ1-5, with a possible D match to TRBD1 (5 bases). The CDR3 has 12 amino acids. V gave up 3 bases and J gave up 6 bases, with 6 bases separating them. CDR3 residues: CASSFRAQPQHF. The CDR3 nucleotides are TGTGCCAGCAGTTTCAGGGCTCAGCCCCAGCATTTT.

The sample holds a few counts of this clonotype. V gene TRBV7-8 combines with J gene TRBJ1-1; D is undetermined. Germline V gene sequence: CDR1 SGHVS, CDR2 FQNEAQ. Trimming stripped 5 bases from V and 1 base from J, with 11 bases between. The CDR3 contains 14 residues. CDR3 nucleotide sequence: TGTGCCAGCAGCCCCACCGCAGAGAACACTGAAGCTTTCTTT. It codes for CASSPTAENTEAFF. Full variable domain (missing parts from reference TRBV7-8 and TRBJ1-1): GAGVSQSPRYKVAKRGQDVALRCDPISGHVSLFWYQQALGQGPEFLTYFQNEAQLDKSGLPSDRFFAERPEGSVSTLKIQRTQQEDSAVYLCASSPTAENTEAFFGQGTRLTVV.

In this sample, this clonotype turned up many times. The chain combines TRBV7-9 with TRBJ1-1; possible D gene TRBD1, 5 bases. Trimming removed 2 bases at V and 1 base at J, with 11 bases between. The CDR3 totals 15 residues. The germline V gene has CDR1 SEHNR and CDR2 FQNEAQ (reference sequence). As DNA, the CDR3 is TGTGCCAGCAGCTTAATAGGGACGGGGAACACTGAAGCTTTCTTT. Translation: CASSLIGTGNTEAFF.

This clonotype was seen many times. The chain employs TRBV7-3 and TRBJ2-1, with D tentatively TRBD2 (5 bases). Trimming took off 2 bases at V and 6 bases at J, with 11 bases between the two ends. This CDR3 is 14 amino acids long. Germline assignment: CDR1 SGHTA and CDR2 FQGTGA. The CDR3, as DNA: TGTGCCAGCAGCTTAGGCCCCGGGGTCAATGAGCAGTTCTTC. Its translation is CASSLGPGVNEQFF. The whole variable domain, filled in from reference TRBV7-3 and TRBJ2-1, reads GAGVSQTPSNKVTEKGKYVELRCDPISGHTALYWYRQSLGQGPEFLIYFQGTGAADDSGLPNDRFFAVRPEGSVSTLKIQRTERGDSAVYLCASSLGPGVNEQFFGPGTRLTVL.

This clonotype was seen ten or more times. V and J are TRBV29-1 and TRBJ2-3; 10 positions agree with TRBD1. The CDR3 runs to 15 residues. Trimming cost V 7 bases and J 3 bases; bases outside gene matches: 10. The germline CDR1 and CDR2 sequences are SQVTM and ANQGSEA. CDR3 sequence (DNA): TGCAGCGCGAGACAGGGGGCCGACACGACAGATACGCAGTATTTT. Translated, it gives CSARQGADTTDTQYF.

This clonotype has only a few counts. The chain links TRBV20-1 to TRBJ2-5, with D perhaps matching TRBD1 (6 bases). This CDR3 is built from 18 residues. V was clipped by 4 bases and J by 8 bases, with 32 bases between them. Germline V gives CDR1 DFQATT, CDR2 SNEGSKA (reference sequence). The DNA for the CDR3 is TGCAGTGCTACTGATCTTTCGGGACAAACATTTACAAGGGAAACCCAGTACTTC. Protein sequence: CSATDLSGQTFTRETQYF.

This clonotype was observed at least ten times. The V gene is TRBV2, the J gene TRBJ2-3; D remains unclear. V was pared by 5 bases and J by 0 bases, with 9 bases between. Per germline, CDR1 SNHLY and CDR2 FYNNEI. The CDR3 length is 14 residues. CDR3 sequence: CASSKGPSTDTQYF. Written as DNA, the CDR3 is TGTGCCAGCAGTAAAGGACCTAGCACAGATACGCAGTATTTT.

Many counts were recorded for this clonotype. The chain links TRBV16 to TRBJ1-5; 10 nucleotides match TRBD1. Unmatched junction bases numbered 6, after V lost 5 bases and J lost 5 bases. Germline loops: CDR1 KGHSY, CDR2 FQNENV. The length of the CDR3 is 15 residues. As DNA, the CDR3 is TGTGCCAGCAGCGACAGGGGGCCGTCGTATCAGCCCCAGCATTTT. It yields the protein CASSDRGPSYQPQHF.

This clonotype has only a few counts. A much larger clone differs by one base, so this may be a read error. The chain uses TRBV27 and TRBJ2-3, with D perhaps assigned TRBD1 or TRBD2 (6 bases each). Between the trimmed V and J ends, which lost 4 bases and 3 bases, there was a span of 20 bases. CDR1 is MNHEY and CDR2 is SMNVEV in the germline V gene (reference sequence). The CDR3 is made up of 17 amino acids. The CDR3: CASSSSRGEYSTDTQYF. DNA of the CDR3: TGTGCCAGCAGTTCGTCGAGGGGGGAGTACTCTACAGATACGCAGTATTTT.

This clonotype was picked up many times. The chain uses TRBV12-3 or TRBV12-4 and TRBJ2-1; TRBD2 matches at 7 bases. With V trimmed by 3 bases and J by 2 bases, 4 bases remained unmatched. The CDR3 covers 15 residues. This CDR3 reads CASSLGGRAYNEQFF. Here the CDR3 DNA reads TGTGCCAGCAGTTTGGGTGGGAGGGCCTACAATGAGCAGTTCTTC.

This clonotype has just a few counts. The chain employs TRBV5-1 and TRBJ2-3, with 10 bases that match TRBD1. The CDR3 has 16 amino acids. Germline trimming cut 2 bases from V and 6 bases from J; bases unmatched to any gene: 9. Germline loops: CDR1 SGHRS, CDR2 YFSETQ. CDR3 in DNA: TGCGCCAGCAGCTTCAGACCGGGACAGGGGTCTGATACGCAGTATTTT. It is translated as CASSFRPGQGSDTQYF.

CDR3 protein: CASEVDTGELFF. The CDR3 DNA reads as TGTGCCAGCGAGGTGGACACCGGGGAGCTGTTTTTT. This chain uses TRBV25-1 with TRBJ2-2; D not resolved. Trimming shortened V by 8 bases and J by 3 bases, and 7 bases separated the two germline ends. Germline V lookup: CDR1 MGHDK, CDR2 SYGVNS. This CDR3 is built from 12 residues.

This clonotype was detected ten times or more. The V call is TRBV7-2, the J call TRBJ1-1; possibly TRBD1 for D (5 bases). The CDR3 runs to 14 residues. Germline-derived CDR1 and CDR2 are SGHTA and FQGNSA. Trimming left V 4 bases short and J 1 base short, with 10 bases between. The CDR3 DNA follows: TGTGCCAGCAGCTCGGGACCCTGGAACACTGAAGCTTTCTTT. It yields the protein CASSSGPWNTEAFF.

The sample holds a few counts of this clonotype. The genes are TRBV20-1 and TRBJ2-1; 7 bases map to TRBD2. The CDR3 loop spans 17 amino acids. Germline CDR1 reads DFQATT; CDR2 reads SNEGSKA (reference sequence). J gave up 1 base and V 2 bases, and 11 bases lay outside the gene matches. The CDR3 loop is CSARTLTAGESYNEQFF. CDR3 DNA sequence: TGCAGTGCTAGAACCCTTACGGCGGGAGAGTCCTACAATGAGCAGTTCTTC.

Comments on this clonotype: Because it lacks the conserved phenylalanine or tryptophan at the end, this CDR3 is likely a read error. The V call is TRBV20-1, the J call TRBJ1-2; unclear D gene. The V end lost 2 bases, the J end lost 2 bases, and 12 bases lay between the germline ends. CDR3 length: 14 residues. Germline CDR1 is DFQATT and CDR2 is SNEGSKA (reference sequence). The CDR3 sequence: CSARNHEANYGYTL. The CDR3 DNA sequence: TGCAGTGCTAGAAACCACGAAGCAAACTATGGCTACACCCTC.